Listed here are 26 T cell receptor beta chains from one sample, sequenced in a study of cytomegalovirus exposure and HLA in healthy donors. Vbeta (60) and Jbeta (13) primers were used in the PCR. The table came from immunoSEQ multiplex PCR; TCRdb's copy has only in-frame clones and leaves some out. The sample has about 130,000 clones; 80% are singletons. Sequencing used PBMCs. The receptors were gathered from a woman aged 40-49 years in good health and CMV-seronegative.

This chain joins TRBV27 and TRBJ1-4, with 9 bases that match TRBD1. CDR3 length equals 15 residues. V lost 2 bases and J lost 3; bases outside the gene matches: 1. Germline values: CDR1 MNHEY, CDR2 SMNVEV (reference sequence). CDR3 in DNA: TGTGCCAGCAGTTTACGGGACAGGGCTAATGAAAAACTGTTTTTT. This sequence encodes CASSLRDRANEKLFF.

In DNA form, the CDR3 reads TGTGCCATCAGTGGGTCTAGCGGAAGCTACAATGAGCAGTTCTTC. Translated: CAISGSSGSYNEQFF. The rearrangement uses TRBV10-3 and TRBJ2-1, with 7 positions matching TRBD2. This CDR3 comprises 15 residues. With 4 bases clipped from V and 3 bases from J, the junction kept 6 bases outside the gene matches. CDR1 ENHRY and CDR2 SYGVKD come from the germline V gene.

The CDR3 sequence is CASSYSRAYEQFF. DNA of the CDR3: TGTGCCAGCAGTTACAGCAGGGCGTATGAGCAGTTCTTC. The chain joins TRBV6-5 to TRBJ2-1; weak D call: TRBD1 (5 bases). The V gene's germline CDR1 is MNHEY and CDR2 SVGAGI. CDR3 size: 13 residues. The V gene lost 2 bases and the J gene lost 8 bases, with 10 bases spanning the gap.

The V call is TRBV19, the J call TRBJ1-5; no clear D. The CDR3 length is 12 residues. Trimming removed 6 bases from V and 5 bases from J, with 8 bases in between. The V gene's germline CDR1 is LNHDA and CDR2 SQIVND (reference sequence). In DNA, the CDR3 is TGTGCCAGTAGCATGGACTATCAGCCCCAGCATTTT. It is translated as CASSMDYQPQHF.

This clone was found many times. This chain connects TRBV4-1 to TRBJ2-3; 13 nucleotides agree with TRBD2. CDR3 length equals 19 residues. The V and J ends lost 8 bases and 3 bases, in that order; junction bases with no gene match: 17. Germline assignment: CDR1 MGHRA and CDR2 YSYEKL. The CDR3 here is CASSRGLAGVQAWTDTQYF. In nucleotides, the CDR3 is TGCGCCAGCTCCCGAGGACTAGCGGGAGTACAGGCATGGACAGATACGCAGTATTTT.

CDR3 region: CASSADAIGGEKLFF. In nucleotides, the CDR3 is TGTGCCAGCAGCGCGGATGCTATCGGGGGTGAAAAACTGTTTTTT. V usage is TRBV5-4 and J usage is TRBJ1-4; perhaps TRBD1 as D (5 bases). The germline V gene has CDR1 SGHNT and CDR2 YYREEE (reference sequence). CDR3 size: 15 residues. Between the trimmed V and J ends, which lost 4 bases and 7 bases, there was a span of 17 bases.

The V call is TRBV7-8, the J call TRBJ2-7, with D uncertain. With 2 bases removed from V and 4 bases from J, the gap between germline ends came to 3 bases. The CDR3 consists of 11 residues. CDR1 SGHVS and CDR2 FQNEAQ come from the germline V gene. CDR3 in DNA: TGTGCCAGCAGCTTACAGTACGAGCAGTACTTC. It yields the protein CASSLQYEQYF.

The J gene is TRBJ2-5, the V gene TRBV4-3; 10 bases are a match to TRBD2. CDR1 is LGHNA and CDR2 is YSLEER in the germline V gene. The junction had 5 bases not matched to a gene; V was cut back by 5 bases and J by 2 bases. The CDR3 loop spans 15 amino acids. The CDR3 DNA reads TGCGCCAGCAGCTTGACTAGCGGGCCTCAAGAGACCCAGTACTTC. It is translated as CASSLTSGPQETQYF.

This clone came up once. The genes are TRBV27 and TRBJ2-1, with D possibly matching TRBD1 (5 bases). CDR1 is MNHEY and CDR2 is SMNVEV in the germline V gene (reference sequence). V was clipped by 5 bases and J by 9 bases, with 23 bases between them. The CDR3 loop spans 16 amino acids. CDR3 sequence: CASSPLQASPGVEQFF. CDR3 sequence (DNA): TGTGCCAGCAGTCCACTACAGGCCTCTCCTGGTGTTGAGCAGTTCTTC.

V usage is TRBV5-1 and J usage is TRBJ2-7, with 12 bases matching TRBD2. Germline V gives CDR1 SGHRS, CDR2 YFSETQ. The CDR3 runs 15 residues. Unmatched junction bases numbered 9, after V lost 4 bases and J lost 7 bases. The CDR3 DNA sequence: TGCGCCAGCAGCGAGACTAGCGGGAGTGTTAGGGAGCAGTACTTC. Translated: CASSETSGSVREQYF.

In the case of this clone: The same CDR3 is also encoded by other DNA sequences in this sample. The gene calls are TRBV18 and TRBJ1-1, with TRBD1 matching over 7 bases. J lost 0 bases, V lost 2 bases, and 3 bases had no gene match. CDR1 and CDR2 (germline): KGHSH, LQKENI. The CDR3 is 15 residues long. The CDR3 loop is CASSPRQGMNTEAFF. The CDR3 bases are TGTGCCAGCTCACCAAGACAGGGCATGAACACTGAAGCTTTCTTT.

This clone was observed a single time. The V gene is TRBV4-2, the J gene TRBJ1-2, with 8 bases lining up with TRBD1. The ends lost 2 bases at V and 6 bases at J; junction bases unmatched: 5. This CDR3 comprises 14 residues. CDR1 is LGHNA, CDR2 YNFKEQ, per germline. DNA for the CDR3: TGTGCCAGCAGCCAAAACCAGGGGGCGAATGGCTACACCTTC. Its protein product is CASSQNQGANGYTF.

The chain joins TRBV19 to TRBJ2-7; TRBD1 aligns across 12 bases. The CDR3 consists of 14 residues. Germline trimming cut 5 bases from V and 5 bases from J; bases unmatched to any gene: 4. Germline assignment: CDR1 LNHDA and CDR2 SQIVND (reference sequence). The CDR3, as DNA: TGTGCCAGTAGTTTGGGACAGGGGGCGAACGAGCAGTACTTC. Its translation: CASSLGQGANEQYF. Variable domain in full (rest from reference TRBV19 and TRBJ2-7): DGGITQSPKYLFRKEGQNVTLSCEQNLNHDAMYWYRQDPGQGLRLIYYSQIVNDFQKGDIAEGYSVSREKKESFPLTVTSAQKNPTAFYLCASSLGQGANEQYFGPGTRLTVT.

V and J are TRBV27 and TRBJ1-4; 11 nucleotides agree with TRBD1. Losses at the gene ends were 5 bases for V and 7 bases for J; bases not matched to a gene: 6. Germline loops: CDR1 MNHEY, CDR2 SMNVEV (reference sequence). The CDR3 consists of 15 residues. The CDR3: CASSTRTGGVEKLFF. CDR3 bases: TGTGCCAGCAGTACACGGACAGGGGGCGTTGAAAAACTGTTTTTT.

The chain carries TRBV4-1 and TRBJ2-7; 7 positions agree with TRBD1. CDR3 length: 14 amino acids. CDR1 is MGHRA, CDR2 YSYEKL, per germline. V lost 5 bases and J lost 4; bases outside the gene matches: 8. Here the CDR3 DNA reads TGCGCCAGCAGCTCGTCGACAGGGAAATACGAGCAGTACTTC. It translates to CASSSSTGKYEQYF.

The chain joins TRBV6-6 to TRBJ2-1, with 8 bases aligning to TRBD1. V shed 2 bases, J shed 2 bases, and the junction held 2 bases outside the gene matches. Germline assignment: CDR1 MNHNY and CDR2 SVGAGI (reference sequence). CDR3 length: 15 amino acids. DNA of the CDR3: TGTGCCAGCAGTTACATGACAGGGGCCTACAATGAGCAGTTCTTC. Translated: CASSYMTGAYNEQFF.

The chain employs TRBV18 and TRBJ1-3; TRBD1 is a possible D gene (6 bases). CDR3 length: 16 residues. V gave up 1 base and J gave up 3 bases, with 13 bases separating them. The germline V gene has CDR1 KGHSH and CDR2 LQKENI. This CDR3 reads CASSPLGADFGNTIYF. In DNA form, the CDR3 reads TGTGCCAGCTCACCACTGGGGGCGGACTTTGGAAACACCATATATTTT. Filled out from reference TRBV18 and TRBJ1-3, the complete variable domain reads NAGVMQNPRHLVRRRGQEARLRCSPMKGHSHVYWYRQLPEEGLKFMVYLQKENIIDESGMPKERFSAEFPKEGPSILRIQQVVRGDSAAYFCASSPLGADFGNTIYFGEGSWLTVV.

This clone occurred a few times. V is TRBV6-6 and J is TRBJ2-1; 8 positions agree with TRBD2. Germline CDR1 is MNHNY and CDR2 is SVGAGI (reference sequence). The CDR3 totals 11 residues. J lost 11 bases, V lost 7 bases, and 4 bases had no gene match. CDR3 amino acids: CASIGGGQQFF. Written as DNA, the CDR3 is TGTGCCAGCATCGGGGGGGGACAGCAGTTCTTC.

CDR3 coding DNA: TGTGCCAGCAGTTCATGGACAGGTGGAAACACCATATATTTT. This encodes CASSSWTGGNTIYF. V usage is TRBV27 and J usage is TRBJ1-3; 7 bases agree with TRBD1. V gave up 4 bases and J gave up 3 bases; unmatched junction bases: 3. This CDR3 comprises 14 residues. From germline, CDR1 is MNHEY and CDR2 SMNVEV (reference sequence).

The rearrangement uses TRBV2 and TRBJ2-1, with a weak D call TRBD1 (5 bases). The V gene's germline CDR1 is SNHLY and CDR2 FYNNEI. Trimming stripped 6 bases from V and 4 bases from J, with 10 bases between. This CDR3 is 13 amino acids long. The DNA for the CDR3 is TGTGCCAGCAGGACAGCCCCTTACAATGAGCAGTTCTTC. This codes for CASRTAPYNEQFF.

This clone was recorded once. The chain uses TRBV27 and TRBJ1-1; a weak D match, TRBD1 (6 bases). The germline V gene encodes CDR1 MNHEY and CDR2 SMNVEV (reference sequence). The CDR3 has 17 amino acids. The V end was cut by 3 bases, the J end by 4 bases, with 21 bases between. The CDR3 nucleotides read TGTGCCAGCAGTTTGCTAGCAATCACCAGGGGCGGCACTGAAGCTTTCTTT. Translating gives CASSLLAITRGGTEAFF.

The V gene is TRBV7-9, the J gene TRBJ1-1; maybe TRBD1 (5 bases). The germline V gene has CDR1 SEHNR and CDR2 FQNEAQ (reference sequence). Trimming took off 2 bases at V and 1 base at J, with 11 bases between the two ends. The CDR3 covers 15 residues. The DNA for the CDR3 is TGTGCCAGCAGCTTATTTCAGGGCGGGAACACTGAAGCTTTCTTT. Translating gives CASSLFQGGNTEAFF.

The rearrangement joins TRBV5-1 to TRBJ2-1; weak D call: TRBD2 (6 bases). The CDR3 covers 16 residues. V was cut by 0 bases and J by 3 bases, with 13 bases left in between. Germline loops: CDR1 SGHRS, CDR2 YFSETQ. CDR3 nucleotide sequence: TGCGCCAGCAGCTTGGCCGGGTTAGCGGACTACAATGAGCAGTTCTTC. The encoded protein is CASSLAGLADYNEQFF.

The V gene is TRBV9, the J gene TRBJ2-1; 9 nucleotides line up with TRBD1. The CDR3 runs 17 residues. Looked up from germline, CDR1 is SGDLS and CDR2 is YYNGEE. The trim removed 6 bases at V and 7 bases at J, leaving 17 bases unmatched. The CDR3 region has the DNA TGTGCCAGCACCCCAAATTGGGGGGGACAGGGTTGGAATGAGCAGTTCTTC. This encodes CASTPNWGGQGWNEQFF.

The gene calls are TRBV30 and TRBJ1-1, with TRBD1 as a possible D gene (6 bases). V was pared by 2 bases and J by 8 bases, with 27 bases between. CDR3 length: 17 residues. Germline loops: CDR1 GTSNPN, CDR2 SVGIG (reference sequence). CDR3 sequence (DNA): TGTGCCTGGAGTACTCAAAACTCGGCGTTGGGGACACGAGAAGCTTTCTTT. Translated, it gives CAWSTQNSALGTREAFF.

This clone showed up just a few times. V usage is TRBV6-5 and J usage is TRBJ1-3, with D tentatively TRBD1 (5 bases). Trimming cost V 7 bases and J 2 bases, with 9 bases left between them. CDR3 length equals 13 residues. From germline, CDR1 is MNHEY and CDR2 SVGAGI. The DNA for the CDR3 is TGTGCCAGCATGCTCAGGGCTGGAAACACCATATATTTT. Encoded protein: CASMLRAGNTIYF.